Listed here is a single T cell receptor (beta chain). This sample stems from a study of blood T cell repertoires in COVID-19. Study details: Acute-phase and convalescent COVID-19 samples originated in the United States, Italy and Spain.

The germline V and J ends were trimmed by 0 bases and 2 bases, with 11 bases remaining between them. The CDR3 runs 15 residues. Germline CDR1 SGHRS, CDR2 YFSETQ. Method: immunoSEQ multiplex PCR; TCRdb's copy keeps in-frame clones and lacks some. Of tens of thousands of clones detected, approximately 86% appear once; the ten largest clones hold about 5%. Sequenced input: peripheral blood. The genes are TRBV5-1 and TRBJ1-1; possibly TRBD1 for D (6 bases). This TCR was recovered from a man aged 50 to 59 with active or convalescent COVID-19. CDR3 in DNA: TGCGCCAGCAGCTTGGAACAGGGACCCAACACTGAAGCTTTCTTT. It is translated as CASSLEQGPNTEAFF.